Listed below are T cell receptor beta chains from one sample, sequenced in a study of identical twins. TCRdb independently ran MiXCR on the 5' RACE reads; one entry per CDR3 protein. The sample holds around 280,000 distinct CDR3 sequences, less than 9% seen once. The same sample was also used in a study of yellow fever vaccine responses in identical twins.

Material for sequencing was memory (CD45RO+) T cells sorted from blood. These receptors were obtained from a woman aged 18-29 years in good health. Each CDR3 is given with its conserved first and last residue. The order of the fields is clone size, D gene, J gene, V gene, CDR3 protein, CDR3 DNA. A D gene is named only where the DNA matches it firmly. Size values are once, few and many counts, or a class for expanded clones, and some rows have none.

>few|TRBD2|TRBJ2-2|TRBV10-3
CATSDPSSGGPTGELFF
TGTGCCACCAGCGACCCCTCTAGCGGGGGGCCCACCGGGGAGCTGTTTTTT
>.|.|TRBJ1-5|TRBV28
CASKGGGGRNQPQHF
TGTGCCAGCAAGGGGGGAGGGGGGCGTAATCAGCCCCAGCATTTT
>few|.|TRBJ2-5|TRBV28
CASSRLRDWETQYF
TGTGCCAGCAGTCGACTCAGGGATTGGGAGACCCAGTACTTC
>.|.|TRBJ2-5|TRBV20-1
CSASLGGLETQYF
TGCAGTGCTAGTTTGGGGGGTCTGGAGACCCAGTACTTC
>many|TRBD2|TRBJ2-5|TRBV12-3/TRBV12-4
CASSCLSGGVETQYF
TGTGCCAGCAGTTGCCTTAGCGGGGGGGTGGAGACCCAGTACTTC
>few|TRBD1|TRBJ1-1|TRBV29-1
CGSGQGNTEAFF
TGCGGATCGGGACAGGGGAACACTGAAGCTTTCTTT
>few|.|TRBJ2-1|TRBV27
CASSRLQHNEQFF
TGTGCCAGCAGTCGACTACAACACAATGAGCAGTTCTTC
>.|TRBD2|TRBJ2-3|TRBV6-5
CASSYLAGTSDTQYF
TGTGCCAGCAGTTACCTAGCGGGAACCTCAGATACGCAGTATTTT
>many|.|TRBJ1-2|TRBV7-9
CASSSGPQGYF
TGTGCCAGCAGCTCGGGACCCCAGGGTTACTTC
>few|.|TRBJ1-1|TRBV5-1
CASSGSGHQNTEVFF
TGCGCCAGCAGCGGGTCGGGACACCAGAACACTGAAGTTTTCTTT
>.|.|TRBJ2-2|TRBV6-4
CASSDRNTGELFF
TGTGCCAGCAGTGACCGAAACACCGGGGAGCTGTTTTTT
>.|TRBD2|TRBJ2-5|TRBV7-8
CASSLVGGVGQETQYF
TGTGCCAGCAGCTTAGTTGGGGGGGTTGGCCAAGAGACCCAGTACTTC
>many|.|TRBJ1-5|TRBV24-1
CATSDFRDKAYEPQHF
TGTGCCACCAGTGATTTCCGGGACAAGGCCTATGAGCCCCAGCATTTT
>many|.|TRBJ1-1|TRBV12-3/TRBV12-4
CASRVMTGNTEAFF
TGTGCCAGCAGGGTGATGACCGGGAACACTGAAGCTTTCTTT
>few|TRBD1|TRBJ2-2|TRBV10-1
CASSPGTGGHGELFF
TGCGCCAGCAGTCCCGGGACAGGGGGCCACGGGGAGCTGTTTTTT
>many|.|TRBJ1-1|TRBV27
CASSYQTGNTEAFF
TGTGCCAGCAGTTACCAGACAGGGAACACTGAAGCTTTCTTT
>few|TRBD2|TRBJ2-5|TRBV7-2
CASSLTRGGPETQYF
TGTGCCAGCAGCTTAACGCGGGGGGGCCCAGAGACCCAGTACTTC
>many|TRBD1|TRBJ1-1|TRBV28
CASSLASGGSEAFF
TGTGCCAGCAGTTTGGCCTCAGGGGGTTCTGAAGCTTTCTTT
>many|.|TRBJ1-1|TRBV25-1
CASRGHMNTEAFF
TGTGCCAGCAGAGGCCATATGAACACTGAAGCTTTCTTT
>many|.|TRBJ2-3|TRBV18
CASSPPGLASADTQYF
TGTGCCAGCTCACCACCGGGGCTAGCGAGTGCAGATACGCAGTATTTT
>.|.|TRBJ1-1|TRBV6-5
CASSYSGGTEAFF
TGTGCCAGCAGTTACTCGGGGGGCACTGAAGCTTTCTTT
>many|.|TRBJ2-2|TRBV24-1
CATREPNTGELFF
TGTGCCACCAGGGAACCGAACACCGGGGAGCTGTTTTTT
>many|.|TRBJ2-7|TRBV20-1
CSMAVPATYEQYF
TGCAGTATGGCGGTCCCGGCAACCTACGAGCAGTACTTC
>many|.|TRBJ1-3|TRBV12-3/TRBV12-4
CASSLPLSSGNTIYF
TGTGCCAGCAGTTTACCGTTGAGCTCTGGAAACACCATATATTTT
>many|.|TRBJ1-2|TRBV20-1
CSARFAGSGYTF
TGCAGTGCTAGGTTCGCAGGGAGTGGCTACACCTTC
>few|TRBD1|TRBJ1-2|TRBV20-1
CSAIQGNYGYTF
TGCAGTGCAATACAGGGGAACTATGGCTACACCTTC
>many|TRBD2|TRBJ2-3|TRBV27
CASSLLAGGLDTQYF
TGTGCCAGCAGTTTACTAGCGGGGGGGTTAGATACGCAGTATTTT
>few|.|TRBJ2-7|TRBV27
CASTKLGPPFSYEQYF
TGTGCCAGCACCAAACTCGGACCACCCTTCTCCTACGAGCAGTACTTC
>many|TRBD1|TRBJ1-4|TRBV12-3/TRBV12-4
CASTRDRAGGEKLFF
TGTGCCAGCACGAGAGACAGGGCTGGAGGTGAAAAACTGTTTTTT
>many|.|TRBJ2-7|TRBV28
CASTIPGVYEQYF
TGTGCCAGCACCATCCCTGGGGTCTACGAGCAGTACTTC
>.|TRBD1|TRBJ1-3|TRBV11-2
CASSLRLTGDGGGNTIYF
TGTGCCAGCAGCTTAAGGTTGACAGGGGATGGAGGCGGAAACACCATATATTTT
>few|TRBD2|TRBJ2-3|TRBV29-1
CSDAGLAGGGTDTQYF
TGCAGCGACGCGGGACTAGCGGGAGGCGGCACAGATACGCAGTATTTT
>many|.|TRBJ1-1|TRBV12-3/TRBV12-4
CASSPSDTNTEAFF
TGTGCCAGCAGTCCGTCGGACACGAACACTGAAGCTTTCTTT
>few|.|TRBJ1-5|TRBV18
CASSPGRVLSQHF
TGTGCCAGCTCACCGGGCAGAGTCCTGAGCCAGCATTTT
>few|TRBD1|TRBJ2-1|TRBV5-6
CASMRQGKAYNEQFF
TGTGCCAGCATGAGACAGGGAAAAGCCTACAATGAGCAGTTCTTC
>.|.|TRBJ2-7|TRBV5-6
CASSLSSAPGDEQYF
TGTGCCAGCAGCTTGAGTTCTGCCCCCGGAGACGAGCAGTACTTC
>.|TRBD2|TRBJ2-3|TRBV27
CASSVRTSGTSTDTQYF
TGTGCCAGCAGCGTTCGGACTAGCGGGACTAGCACAGATACGCAGTATTTT
>few|.|TRBJ2-5|TRBV4-2
CASSQSREETQYF
TGTGCCAGCAGCCAGAGCAGAGAAGAGACCCAGTACTTC
>few|.|TRBJ1-6|TRBV2
CASTEEGLGANSPLHF
TGTGCCAGCACCGAGGAAGGGCTGGGAGCTAATTCACCCCTCCACTTT
>.|TRBD2|TRBJ2-5|TRBV24-1
CATSDPGLAGSQETQYF
TGTGCCACCAGTGACCCCGGACTAGCGGGATCCCAAGAGACCCAGTACTTC
>many|.|TRBJ2-5|TRBV5-6
CAGTRMAQETQYF
TGTGCCGGTACGAGGATGGCCCAAGAGACCCAGTACTTC
>.|.|TRBJ2-1|TRBV11-3
CASSLAPGPTYNEQFF
TGTGCCAGCAGCTTAGCACCAGGTCCAACGTACAATGAGCAGTTCTTC
>few|.|TRBJ2-1|TRBV3-1
CASSQEGSGTAYNEQFF
TGTGCCAGCAGCCAAGAGGGTTCGGGCACAGCGTACAATGAGCAGTTCTTC
>few|.|TRBJ2-5|TRBV3-1
CASSRSDLETQYF
TGTGCCAGCAGCCGTAGCGATCTGGAGACCCAGTACTTC
>many|.|TRBJ1-1|TRBV10-3
CAISDLDPGYGTEAFF
TGTGCCATCAGTGATTTGGACCCCGGGTATGGCACTGAAGCTTTCTTT
>few|.|TRBJ1-5|TRBV6-1
CASSGEHNQPQHF
TGTGCCAGCAGTGGTGAGCACAATCAGCCCCAGCATTTT
>few|TRBD1|TRBJ1-1|TRBV5-6
CASSPFWDRGRTEAFF
TGTGCCAGCAGCCCATTTTGGGACAGGGGGCGCACTGAAGCTTTCTTT
>many|TRBD1|TRBJ2-7|TRBV10-3
CAISAGQGQGEQYF
TGTGCCATCAGTGCGGGACAGGGGCAGGGCGAGCAGTACTTC
>many|.|TRBJ2-2|TRBV11-2
CASSLFLGVNTGELFF
TGTGCCAGCAGCTTATTTCTGGGGGTAAACACCGGGGAGCTGTTTTTT
>many|.|TRBJ2-3|TRBV20-1
CSASGGGTDTQYF
TGCAGTGCTAGCGGGGGTGGCACAGATACGCAGTATTTT
>few|TRBD2|TRBJ2-1|TRBV24-1
CATSIAGHNEQFF
TGTGCCACCAGCATAGCGGGCCACAATGAGCAGTTCTTC
>few|TRBD2|TRBJ2-5|TRBV7-3
CASSLKAGVQETQYF
TGTGCCAGCAGCTTAAAAGCGGGAGTCCAAGAGACCCAGTACTTC
>few|.|TRBJ1-1|TRBV9
CASSQWGGSTEAFF
TGTGCCAGCAGCCAGTGGGGGGGTTCAACTGAAGCTTTCTTT